Following are 32 T cell receptor beta chains from one sample sequenced in a study of blood T cell repertoires in COVID-19. Libraries were prepared by immunoSEQ multiplex PCR; TCRdb keeps only in-frame clonotypes and omits some of them. This repertoire shows 200,000 or so clones, approximately 85% found once; its top ten account for around 9.9%. The sample taken for sequencing was peripheral blood. These receptors originate from a human donor with active or convalescent COVID-19. The donor label of this sample is uncertain.

The gene calls are TRBV7-2 and TRBJ2-3, with 7 bases that match TRBD2. Germline values: CDR1 SGHTA, CDR2 FQGNSA. CDR3 length equals 15 residues. The J segment lost 5 bases and the V segment lost 2 bases, leaving 7 bases of the junction unmatched. The CDR3 nucleotides read TGTGCCAGCAGCTTATTCGCGGGGGTGGGAGATACGCAGTATTTT. Translated: CASSLFAGVGDTQYF.

The chain uses TRBV19 and TRBJ2-1, with D possibly matching TRBD1 (8 bases). CDR1 and CDR2 (germline): LNHDA, SQIVND (reference sequence). Deletions cut 9 bases from V and 3 bases from J, with 18 bases between. CDR3 size: 15 residues. The DNA of the CDR3 is TGTGCCAGCAGGGGGCCCGGACTAGGCTACAATGAGCAGTTCTTC. Translated, it gives CASRGPGLGYNEQFF.

CDR3 bases: TGTGCCAGCAGACAAGGGGGCGCGGTTTACGAGCAGTACTTC. Residues: CASRQGGAVYEQYF. The chain recombines TRBV28 with TRBJ2-7, with 7 nucleotides matching TRBD1. The germline V gene has CDR1 MDHEN and CDR2 SYDVKM. After removal of 6 bases from V and 4 bases from J, the junction contained 9 bases not matched to a gene. The CDR3 is made up of 14 amino acids.

The rearrangement uses TRBV28 and TRBJ2-5; 9 nucleotides align to TRBD1. Per the germline V gene, CDR1 is MDHEN and CDR2 is SYDVKM. Trimming removed 6 bases from V and 2 bases from J; junction bases left unmatched: 10. There are 16 residues in the CDR3. The CDR3 loop is CASSLGTGNRQETQYF. CDR3 sequence (DNA): TGTGCCAGCAGCCTCGGGACAGGGAATCGGCAAGAGACCCAGTACTTC.

This clone was detected a few times. V is TRBV7-6 and J is TRBJ2-3; 12 bases line up with TRBD2. Germline CDR1 and CDR2: SGHVS and FNYEAQ. The CDR3 spans 16 residues. V lost 1 base and J lost 9; bases outside the gene matches: 8. Here the CDR3 reads CASSLESLAGGHTQYF. CDR3 nucleotides: TGTGCCAGCAGCTTAGAGTCGCTAGCGGGGGGGCACACGCAGTATTTT.

This clone has a count of ten or more. This rearrangement joins TRBV5-6 to TRBJ2-7; D is unresolved. CDR3 length equals 12 residues. CDR1 is SGHDT and CDR2 is YYEEEE in the germline V gene. V gave up 4 bases and J gave up 4 bases, with 9 bases separating them. CDR3 bases: TGTGCCAGCAGCCGACCACAGTACGAGCAGTACTTC. The encoded protein is CASSRPQYEQYF.

V and J are TRBV5-1 and TRBJ1-2; 10 bases align to TRBD1. V lost 4 bases and J lost 3; bases outside the gene matches: 6. The CDR3 runs to 15 residues. CDR1 is SGHRS and CDR2 is YFSETQ in the germline V gene. CDR3 in amino acids: CASSQRTGGDYGYTF. Here the CDR3 DNA reads TGCGCCAGCAGCCAACGGACAGGGGGTGACTATGGCTACACCTTC.

The J gene is TRBJ1-2, the V gene TRBV5-1, with 8 bases aligning to TRBD1. The J segment lost 4 bases and the V segment lost 1 base, leaving 6 bases of the junction unmatched. This CDR3 is 15 amino acids long. Looked up from germline, CDR1 is SGHRS and CDR2 is YFSETQ. The DNA of the CDR3 is TGCGCCAGCAGCTTGAGACAGGGGATCGGCTATGGCTACACCTTC. This translates into CASSLRQGIGYGYTF.

V usage is TRBV11-3 and J usage is TRBJ1-1; TRBD1 is a possible D gene (5 bases). Trimming removed 0 bases at V and 1 base at J, with 9 bases between. In germline, CDR1 is SGHNT, CDR2 YENEEA. The CDR3 extends over 15 amino acids. CDR3 DNA sequence: TGTGCCAGCAGCTTAGAGGTCCAGGGGAACACTGAAGCTTTCTTT. Its translation is CASSLEVQGNTEAFF.

In its sample, this clone was seen once. The chain joins TRBV5-1 to TRBJ2-5; 8 bases map to TRBD1. The CDR3 extends over 16 amino acids. CDR1 is SGHRS, CDR2 YFSETQ, per germline. With V trimmed by 0 bases and J by 2 bases, 6 bases remained unmatched. The CDR3 region is CASSLEPQGVQETQYF. Here the CDR3 DNA reads TGCGCCAGCAGCTTGGAGCCACAGGGGGTACAAGAGACCCAGTACTTC.

CDR3 bases: TGTGCCAGTAGTTCGGCCTTGGGGATGACTAGCGGTAATGAGCAGTTCTTC. Amino acid sequence: CASSSALGMTSGNEQFF. This chain joins TRBV19 and TRBJ2-1, with 9 bases identical to TRBD2. The V gene's germline CDR1 is LNHDA and CDR2 SQIVND (reference sequence). Trimming removed 5 bases from V and 7 bases from J; junction bases left unmatched: 15. This CDR3 is 17 amino acids long.

The genes are TRBV27 and TRBJ2-5, with D possibly being TRBD2 (5 bases). CDR3 size: 17 residues. Trimming stripped 2 bases from V and 4 bases from J, with 20 bases between. Looked up from germline, CDR1 is MNHEY and CDR2 is SMNVEV (reference sequence). Here the CDR3 DNA reads TGTGCCAGCAGTTTAAGACCCGACGGGGTGAGTGGAGAGACCCAGTACTTC. Protein sequence: CASSLRPDGVSGETQYF.

The J gene is TRBJ2-1, the V gene TRBV7-8; TRBD2 is a possible D gene (7 bases). Germline CDR1 is SGHVS and CDR2 is FQNEAQ. Trimming took 5 bases from V and 3 from J, leaving 17 bases between them. The CDR3 extends over 16 amino acids. The CDR3 reads CASSPEGGRNYNEQFF. Here the CDR3 DNA reads TGTGCCAGCAGCCCCGAGGGGGGGAGGAACTACAATGAGCAGTTCTTC. The full variable domain, its missing parts supplied by reference TRBV7-8 and TRBJ2-1, is GAGVSQSPRYKVAKRGQDVALRCDPISGHVSLFWYQQALGQGPEFLTYFQNEAQLDKSGLPSDRFFAERPEGSVSTLKIQRTQQEDSAVYLCASSPEGGRNYNEQFFGPGTRLTVL.

The genes are TRBV11-3 and TRBJ2-7; 12 nucleotides line up with TRBD2. The V segment lost 3 bases and the J segment 2 bases; nucleotides outside the gene matches: 5. Per the germline V gene, CDR1 is SGHNT and CDR2 is YENEEA. This CDR3 has 16 residues. In DNA, the CDR3 is TGTGCCAGCAGCTTGGGGACTAGCGGGTCAACCTACGAGCAGTACTTC. Protein product: CASSLGTSGSTYEQYF.

V is TRBV28 and J is TRBJ1-4; 7 positions match TRBD1. The V and J ends lost 3 bases and 7 bases, in that order; junction bases with no gene match: 5. CDR3 size: 14 residues. Germline lookup yields CDR1 MDHEN and CDR2 SYDVKM. In DNA, the CDR3 is TGTGCCAGCAGTTTCCCACAGGGGACTGAAAAACTGTTTTTT. This gives the protein CASSFPQGTEKLFF.

The V and J genes are TRBV11-2 and TRBJ1-2; D gene unclear. The germline CDR1 and CDR2 sequences are SGHAT and FQNNGV. The CDR3 totals 13 residues. V lost 4 bases and J lost 4, with 10 bases in between. The CDR3 DNA reads as TGTGCCAGCAGCTCGCGCGGCGGCTATGGCTACACCTTC. Translated: CASSSRGGYGYTF.

The chain is built from TRBV6-1 and TRBJ2-1; TRBD1 aligns across 10 bases. V shed 4 bases and J 4 bases; nucleotides not matched to a gene: 16. Looked up from germline, CDR1 is MNHNS and CDR2 is SASEGT. CDR3 size: 19 residues. As DNA, the CDR3 is TGTGCCAGCAGTGGCTCCGGGACAGGGGAATCTGGGATTTACAATGAGCAGTTCTTC. It encodes CASSGSGTGESGIYNEQFF.

The V call is TRBV28, the J call TRBJ2-7; D may be TRBD1 (5 bases). The V and J ends lost 2 bases and 2 bases respectively, with 19 bases between them. Germline V gene sequence: CDR1 MDHEN, CDR2 SYDVKM. The CDR3 has 17 residues. CDR3: CASSLDPGYQKTYEQYF. The CDR3 DNA is TGTGCCAGCAGTTTAGATCCAGGGTATCAGAAAACCTACGAGCAGTACTTC.

This rearrangement joins TRBV18 to TRBJ2-7; D is unclear. This CDR3 is built from 14 residues. CDR1 is KGHSH, CDR2 LQKENI, per germline. Trimming stripped 3 bases from V and 1 base from J, with 10 bases between. CDR3 amino acids: CASSPNGFSYEQYF. Here the CDR3 DNA reads TGTGCCAGCTCACCTAACGGTTTTTCCTACGAGCAGTACTTC.

This clone came up once. This chain connects TRBV19 to TRBJ2-7, with a weak D call TRBD1 (6 bases). The CDR3 loop spans 14 amino acids. Germline V gene lookup returns CDR1 LNHDA and CDR2 SQIVND (reference sequence). V dropped 7 bases and J dropped 0 bases, with 13 bases sitting between them. CDR3 sequence reads: CASKRTASSYEQYF. In nucleotides, the CDR3 is TGTGCCAGTAAGAGGACAGCCAGCTCCTACGAGCAGTACTTC.

The chain has TRBV7-9 and TRBJ2-7, with TRBD2 matching 14 bases. V lost 4 bases and J lost 6; bases outside the gene matches: 5. The CDR3 extends over 15 amino acids. The germline V gene has CDR1 SEHNR and CDR2 FQNEAQ (reference sequence). CDR3 sequence: CASSSRLAGGSEQYF. In nucleotides, the CDR3 is TGTGCCAGCAGCTCCAGACTAGCGGGGGGGTCCGAGCAGTACTTC.

The chain couples TRBV6-5 to TRBJ2-7; 7 positions match TRBD1. This CDR3 is 15 amino acids long. The ends lost 6 bases at V and 2 bases at J; junction bases unmatched: 10. Looked up from germline, CDR1 is MNHEY and CDR2 is SVGAGI. The CDR3 coding sequence is TGTGCCAGCAGAACAGGGGAACCCTTTCCCTACGAGCAGTACTTC. Its translation: CASRTGEPFPYEQYF.

The V gene is TRBV15, the J gene TRBJ2-7; TRBD2 is a possible D gene (6 bases). The V gene's germline CDR1 is LNHNV and CDR2 YYDKDF (reference sequence). Trimming took 5 bases from V and 5 from J, leaving 13 bases between them. CDR3 length equals 13 residues. The CDR3 sequence: CATSSRREHEQYF. Here the CDR3 DNA reads TGTGCCACCAGCTCCCGGCGGGAACACGAGCAGTACTTC.

The J gene is TRBJ2-7, the V gene TRBV19; D perhaps matches TRBD2 (5 bases). The germline gives CDR1 LNHDA, CDR2 SQIVND (reference sequence). Trimming shortened V by 4 bases and J by 4 bases, and 14 bases separated the two germline ends. The CDR3 length is 14 residues. CDR3 residues: CASSTPDSGYEQYF. The CDR3 region has the DNA TGTGCCAGTAGTACCCCTGACTCGGGGTACGAGCAGTACTTC.

V usage is TRBV7-6 and J usage is TRBJ2-1, with D possibly TRBD1 on 5 matching bases. The CDR3 totals 14 residues. The V end was cut by 3 bases, the J end by 6 bases, with 12 bases between. Per germline, CDR1 SGHVS and CDR2 FNYEAQ. The CDR3 coding sequence is TGTGCCAGCAGCTTTTTCGGCGACAGCAATGAGCAGTTCTTC. Encoded protein: CASSFFGDSNEQFF.

This clone is a singleton in its sample. The chain has TRBV5-6 and TRBJ1-2; 9 bases match TRBD1. Germline loops: CDR1 SGHDT, CDR2 YYEEEE. This CDR3 contains 15 residues. V lost 4 bases to trimming and J lost 4 bases; unmatched junction nucleotides: 8. CDR3 residues: CASSLDRGEFYGYTF. CDR3 coding DNA: TGTGCCAGCAGCCTTGACAGGGGGGAATTCTATGGCTACACCTTC.

The V and J genes are TRBV7-9 and TRBJ1-1; D may be TRBD1 (5 bases). The CDR3 length is 15 residues. Trimming removed 0 bases at V and 5 bases at J, with 13 bases between. Germline assignment: CDR1 SEHNR and CDR2 FQNEAQ (reference sequence). The CDR3 sequence: CASSLAGGVGTEAFF. The CDR3 DNA follows: TGTGCCAGCAGCTTAGCTGGGGGGGTAGGGACTGAAGCTTTCTTT.

Only one count was recorded for this clone. This sequence joins TRBV7-2 and TRBJ2-1; D may be TRBD2 (5 bases). The CDR3 has 15 residues. V lost 1 base and J 4 bases, leaving 11 bases between the germline ends. Germline lookup yields CDR1 SGHTA and CDR2 FQGNSA. Here the CDR3 reads CASSLEGGGYNEQFF. DNA of the CDR3: TGTGCCAGCAGCTTAGAAGGAGGCGGGTACAATGAGCAGTTCTTC.

The V gene is TRBV18, the J gene TRBJ2-4, with a possible D match to TRBD1 (6 bases). There are 15 residues in the CDR3. The germline V gene encodes CDR1 KGHSH and CDR2 LQKENI. The V end was cut by 2 bases, the J end by 6 bases, with 14 bases between. CDR3 coding DNA: TGTGCCAGCTCACCAGGGCAGGGGTCGGTAAACATTCAGTACTTC. Protein product: CASSPGQGSVNIQYF.

This chain joins TRBV7-2 and TRBJ2-1, with TRBD2 matching over 10 bases. V lost 5 bases, J lost 6 bases, and 4 bases stayed unmatched. CDR1 is SGHTA and CDR2 is FQGNSA in the germline V gene. This CDR3 region has 14 residues. DNA of the CDR3: TGTGCCAGCAGCCATCTAGCGGGGGCCAATGAGCAGTTCTTC. Amino acids: CASSHLAGANEQFF. The variable domain in full, with the rest retrieved from reference TRBV7-2 and TRBJ2-1, is GAGVSQSPSNKVTEKGKDVELRCDPISGHTALYWYRQSLGQGLEFLIYFQGNSAPDKSGLPSDRFSAERTGGSVSTLTIQRTQQEDSAVYLCASSHLAGANEQFFGPGTRLTVL.

The V gene is TRBV9, the J gene TRBJ2-5; TRBD2 matches at 9 bases. CDR1 and CDR2 (germline): SGDLS, YYNGEE. This CDR3 spans 15 amino acids. V gave up 0 bases and J gave up 5 bases; unmatched junction bases: 5. In nucleotides, the CDR3 is TGTGCCAGCAGCGTAGATGCTAGCGGGATTGAGACCCAGTACTTC. Protein: CASSVDASGIETQYF.

This clone occurred a few times. CDR3 in amino acids: CASSQAGLAGPFSTDTQYF. CDR3 nucleotides: TGCGCCAGCAGCCAGGCCGGACTAGCGGGGCCCTTCAGCACAGATACGCAGTATTTT. V and J are TRBV4-3 and TRBJ2-3; 12 positions agree with TRBD2. The CDR3 has 19 residues. The V and J ends lost 3 bases and 0 bases, in that order; junction bases with no gene match: 10. Germline CDR1 and CDR2: LGHNA and YSLEER.